The entry below describes one T cell receptor beta chain. These data belong to a study of blood T cell repertoires in COVID-19. Study as a whole: Some COVID-19 samples were acute and others convalescent; all came from the United States, Italy and Spain.

CDR3 length equals 13 residues. Trimming stripped 3 bases from V and 4 bases from J, with 9 bases between. Germline V CDR1 and CDR2: MNHNY, SVGAGI (reference sequence). In the original analysis: Estimated nucleated cell counts came from reference gene primer amplification. Assay used: immunoSEQ multiplex PCR; TCRdb lists only in-frame clones, some missing. V and J calls and clone size are given by that table; D and trimming were obtained from the DNA. The data contain 95,000 or so clones, over 75% of them seen just once; the ten biggest clones take up roughly a sixth. The sample taken for sequencing was peripheral blood. The chain is built from TRBV6-6 and TRBJ1-2; D possibly corresponds to TRBD1 (5 bases). The receptor's source is a human donor in a cohort sampled during active COVID-19. The CDR3 protein is CASSYGGGYGYTF. CDR3 DNA sequence: TGTGCCAGCAGTTATGGGGGAGGCTATGGCTACACCTTC.